Listed here are 13 T cell receptor beta chains from one sample, sequenced in a study of shared clonotypes between healthy human individuals. Repertoires were generated with immunoSEQ multiplex PCR, while TCRdb's copy carries only in-frame clones and drops some. The table has about 980,000 clones, 60% to 85% seen once. Sequenced sample: memory CD4+ T cells sorted from blood. Subset meaning: CD45RA-negative fraction. These receptors all come from a man aged 18-30 years in good health.

This clone appeared a few times. This sequence joins TRBV5-1 and TRBJ2-7; D might be TRBD1 (6 bases). This CDR3 is built from 14 residues. The V gene lost 0 bases and the J gene lost 6 bases, with 13 bases spanning the gap. CDR1 is SGHRS, CDR2 YFSETQ, per germline. The CDR3 nucleotides are TGCGCCAGCAGCTTGGACAGGGTAGGGGCCGAGCAGTACTTC. It codes for CASSLDRVGAEQYF.

V usage is TRBV6-5 and J usage is TRBJ2-5, with 8 bases matching TRBD2. In germline, CDR1 is MNHEY, CDR2 SVGAGI. V lost 4 bases, J lost 5 bases, and 3 bases stayed unmatched. This CDR3 contains 13 residues. The CDR3 DNA sequence: TGTGCCAGCAGTTTTGCGGGGGGCGAGACCCAGTACTTC. Amino acids: CASSFAGGETQYF.

V gene TRBV11-2 combines with J gene TRBJ1-2; D is uncertain. CDR3 size: 13 residues. Germline V gene data show CDR1 as SGHAT and CDR2 as FQNNGV. Trimming stripped 2 bases from V and 2 bases from J, with 6 bases between. For the CDR3, the DNA is TGTGCCAGCAGCTTACGGGAAAACTATGGCTACACCTTC. Translated: CASSLRENYGYTF.

The sample holds one count of this clone. The chain couples TRBV19 to TRBJ1-1; D ambiguous. Between the trimmed V and J ends, which lost 5 bases and 1 base, there was a span of 11 bases. CDR1 is LNHDA and CDR2 is SQIVND in the germline V gene (reference sequence). This CDR3 has 14 residues. CDR3 amino acids: CASSPQSPNTEAFF. The CDR3 DNA reads as TGTGCCAGTAGTCCCCAGTCCCCGAACACTGAAGCTTTCTTT.

Of note for this clone: Other nucleotide sequences in the sample specify the same CDR3. V and J are TRBV28 and TRBJ1-4; possible D gene TRBD1, 6 bases. The CDR3 has 13 residues. Germline CDR1 and CDR2: MDHEN and SYDVKM. V lost 2 bases and J lost 8, with 9 bases in between. The CDR3 loop reads CASSLQGREKLFF. The CDR3, as DNA: TGTGCCAGCAGTTTACAGGGGAGGGAAAAACTGTTTTTT.

Here the CDR3 DNA reads TGTGCCAGCAGTTTCCACACCTTTTTCAGGGGCGGGGGTGAAAAACTGTTTTTT. Amino acids: CASSFHTFFRGGGEKLFF. The chain employs TRBV28 and TRBJ1-4, with D possibly being TRBD1 (6 bases). The germline V and J ends were trimmed by 3 bases and 7 bases, with 24 bases remaining between them. The CDR3 consists of 18 residues. Germline CDR1 reads MDHEN; CDR2 reads SYDVKM.

The chain carries TRBV28 and TRBJ1-1, with D unclear. The CDR3 is made up of 14 amino acids. Germline V gene lookup returns CDR1 MDHEN and CDR2 SYDVKM. The V end lost 5 bases, the J end lost 4 bases, and 14 bases lay between the germline ends. Here the CDR3 reads CASSTSPGSTEAFF. In DNA, the CDR3 is TGTGCCAGCAGTACTTCTCCTGGGAGCACTGAAGCTTTCTTT.

The chain employs TRBV10-1 and TRBJ1-4, with TRBD1 as a possible D gene (5 bases). This CDR3 contains 15 residues. Per the germline V gene, CDR1 is WNHNN and CDR2 is SYGVQD (reference sequence). V dropped 0 bases and J dropped 6 bases, with 11 bases sitting between them. The DNA for the CDR3 is TGCGCCAGCAGTGAGTCCGGGGGGAGGCATGAAAAACTGTTTTTT. Encoded protein: CASSESGGRHEKLFF.

The gene calls are TRBV6-1 and TRBJ2-2; no definite D call. Trimming left V 4 bases short and J 0 bases short, with 9 bases between. The CDR3 loop spans 15 amino acids. Per germline, CDR1 MNHNS and CDR2 SASEGT. The DNA for the CDR3 is TGTGCCAGCAGTGCCGGGTCAGCGAACACCGGGGAGCTGTTTTTT. This translates into CASSAGSANTGELFF.

This rearrangement joins TRBV5-1 to TRBJ1-6, with D possibly being TRBD1 (5 bases). The CDR3 runs to 15 residues. Looked up from germline, CDR1 is SGHRS and CDR2 is YFSETQ. Trimming removed 0 bases at V and 9 bases at J, with 13 bases between. Here the CDR3 DNA reads TGCGCCAGCAGCTTGGGAGGGGATAGCAGTTCACCCCTCCACTTT. Translating gives CASSLGGDSSSPLHF.

This chain links TRBV5-8 with TRBJ1-1, with TRBD1 as a possible D gene (5 bases). The germline V and J ends were trimmed by 0 bases and 8 bases, with 8 bases remaining between them. CDR1 SGHTS and CDR2 YDEGEE come from the germline V gene. CDR3 length equals 12 residues. In DNA, the CDR3 is TGTGCCAGCAGCTTGGTCAGGGTCGAAGCTTTCTTT. It encodes CASSLVRVEAFF.

This clone was observed once. The chain recombines TRBV15 with TRBJ1-1, with 9 positions matching TRBD1. The CDR3 sequence is 17 residues long. The V gene's germline CDR1 is LNHNV and CDR2 YYDKDF (reference sequence). V was pared by 1 base and J by 1 base, with 7 bases of the junction left unmatched. CDR3: CATSRGRTGVGNTEAFF. As DNA, the CDR3 is TGTGCCACCAGCAGAGGAAGGACAGGGGTTGGGAACACTGAAGCTTTCTTT.

This clone appeared a few times. V is TRBV7-9 and J is TRBJ1-6; 9 nucleotides match TRBD1. Trimming cost V 6 bases and J 10 bases; bases outside gene matches: 10. The V gene's germline CDR1 is SEHNR and CDR2 FQNEAQ (reference sequence). The CDR3 has 15 amino acids. CDR3 region: CASSETGGGRSPLHF. Here the CDR3 DNA reads TGTGCCAGCAGTGAAACAGGGGGCGGACGGTCACCCCTCCACTTT.